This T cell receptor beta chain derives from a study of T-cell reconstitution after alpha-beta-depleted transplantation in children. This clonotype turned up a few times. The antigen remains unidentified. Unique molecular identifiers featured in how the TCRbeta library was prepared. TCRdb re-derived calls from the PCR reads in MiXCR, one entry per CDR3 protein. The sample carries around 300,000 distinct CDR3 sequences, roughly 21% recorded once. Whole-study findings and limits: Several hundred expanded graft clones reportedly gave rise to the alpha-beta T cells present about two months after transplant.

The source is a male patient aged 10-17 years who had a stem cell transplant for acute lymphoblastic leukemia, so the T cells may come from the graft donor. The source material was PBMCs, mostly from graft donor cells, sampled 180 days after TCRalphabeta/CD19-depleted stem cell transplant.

The CDR3 DNA sequence: TGTGCCAGCAGAGCAGGCACAGGGGTCCAAGAGACCCAGTACTTC. Its protein is CASRAGTGVQETQYF. The chain combines TRBV7-8 with TRBJ2-5, with 7 bases lining up with TRBD1. V was pared by 6 bases and J by 1 base, with 8 bases of the junction left unmatched. The CDR3 loop spans 15 amino acids. Germline V gene lookup returns CDR1 SGHVS and CDR2 FQNEAQ.